This T cell receptor beta chain stems from a study of human T cells and chemical hapten exposure. Overall study: Reading of the patch tests, which applied 0.01% DPC to the upper back, occurred at 6 days.

How the authors handled the data: Samples contained a median of 95,638 TCRs, with a range of about 23,224 to 750,000. TCRdb reanalysed the RACE reads using MiXCR and keeps one entry per CDR3 protein. TCRdb's processing, not the authors', yielded these V and J calls. The table lists under 130,000 distinct CDR3 sequences, approximately 36% of them singletons. Trimming took 5 bases from V and 0 from J, leaving 11 bases between them. The CDR3 has 15 amino acids. From germline, CDR1 is SGHTA and CDR2 FQGNSA. Time point defined: patch test 3, about 24 weeks after DPC sensitization. Treatment given: therapeutic diphenylcyclopropenone sensitization with weekly scalp DPC. The drawing of blood occurred before each patch test was applied.

This TCR came from a man aged 40-50 years with alopecia areata. Some clones in this sample may be carry-over from other donors' samples. The chain carries TRBV7-2 and TRBJ1-3; D is undetermined. Sequencing used whole blood, obtained in connection with sensitization to the hapten diphenylcyclopropenone (DPC). CDR3 amino acids: CASSEGPHSGNTIYF. DNA of the CDR3: TGTGCCAGCAGCGAAGGGCCTCACTCTGGAAACACCATATATTTT.